Sequencing of this T cell receptor beta chain was carried out in a study of tissue T cells after allogeneic stem cell transplantation. Germline CDR1 and CDR2: GKSSPN and SITVG. Deletions cut 0 bases from V and 0 bases from J, with 12 bases between. The CDR3 length is 16 residues. This clone was detected once. The antigen remains undetermined. Mouse gene names and germline throughout. The read finishes 1 residue shy of the CDR3 end, and the germline J gene is used to complete it. General observations from the study: Few T cell clones were shared across patients, but motif clusters showed tissue-specific shared signatures. In patients and mice, blood and spleen missed much of tissue repertoire.

Measured with immunoSEQ multiplex PCR; TCRdb has only the in-frame clones, and not every one. The repertoire holds under 25,000 clones, with about two thirds as singletons. This clonotype was sampled from a female BALB/c mouse in good health. The MHC haplotype of the strain is H2-d. The V call is TRBV31, the J call TRBJ1-3, with D unclear. Sequencing used spleen. CDR3 sequence: CAWSLGQSRSGNTLYF. The sequenced part of the CDR3 DNA is TGTGCCTGGAGTCTAGGCCAGAGCCGTTCTGGAAATACGCTCTAT.